What follows are 23 T cell receptor beta chains derived from one specimen sequenced in a study of cytomegalovirus exposure and HLA in healthy donors. PCR primers comprised 60 Vbeta and 13 Jbeta primers. Sequencing was performed with immunoSEQ multiplex PCR; in TCRdb, only in-frame clones are kept and a portion is missing. The profile shows approximately 58,000 clones, about 80% of them singletons. Sequencing was done on a sample of PBMCs. The receptors shown here come from a man aged 25 to 40 in good health and CMV-seronegative.

CDR3 DNA: TGTGCCAGCAGTTCGACTAGCGGGAGGGCGGTGGATGAGCAGTTCTTC. This encodes CASSSTSGRAVDEQFF. The gene calls are TRBV27 and TRBJ2-1; 14 bases map to TRBD2. This CDR3 comprises 16 residues. CDR1 and CDR2 from the germline V gene are MNHEY and SMNVEV (reference sequence). With V trimmed by 4 bases and J by 8 bases, 7 bases remained unmatched.

CDR3 in DNA: TGTGCCAGCAGCGTAGCTACGGGTGGGCAAGAGACCCAGTACTTC. Residues: CASSVATGGQETQYF. This sequence joins TRBV9 and TRBJ2-5; D gene ambiguous. With 0 bases removed from V and 2 bases from J, the gap between germline ends came to 11 bases. In germline, CDR1 is SGDLS, CDR2 YYNGEE. The CDR3 sequence is 15 residues long.

As for this clone: Other DNA sequences in the sample encode the same CDR3. The chain links TRBV13 to TRBJ2-3; 8 positions match TRBD2. With V trimmed by 5 bases and J by 3 bases, 10 bases remained unmatched. Germline V gene data show CDR1 as PRHDT and CDR2 as FYEKMQ (reference sequence). This CDR3 comprises 16 residues. The CDR3 coding sequence is TGTGCCAGCAGCCCCCCGGGGGGGAAAGCGACAGATACGCAGTATTTT. Translated, it gives CASSPPGGKATDTQYF.

The CDR3 here is CASADRGIRQYGGYTF. The DNA for the CDR3 is TGTGCCAGCGCCGATCGGGGTATAAGGCAATACGGTGGCTACACCTTC. The V call is TRBV27, the J call TRBJ1-2; D gene ambiguous. The CDR3 contains 16 residues. V was clipped by 8 bases and J by 7 bases, with 26 bases between them. Per the germline V gene, CDR1 is MNHEY and CDR2 is SMNVEV (reference sequence).

As regards this clone: Relative to the germline gene, one junction end is altered; a read error may explain this. CDR3 nucleotide sequence: TGTGTCAGCAGTCCCCGGAGGGGGAACACTGAAGCTTTCTTT. Its translation is CVSSPRRGNTEAFF. The gene calls are TRBV6-5 and TRBJ1-1, with D possibly TRBD1 on 5 matching bases. This CDR3 spans 14 amino acids. The V gene's germline CDR1 is MNHEY and CDR2 SVGAGI.

The chain is built from TRBV7-8 and TRBJ2-7, with 16 bases lining up with TRBD2. CDR3 length: 15 residues. Per the germline V gene, CDR1 is SGHVS and CDR2 is FQNEAQ. V was clipped by 3 bases and J by 7 bases; unmatched bases: 3. This CDR3 is CASSLTGLAGGEQYF. DNA of the CDR3: TGTGCCAGCAGCTTGACGGGACTAGCGGGAGGGGAGCAGTACTTC.

This clone has only a few counts. The chain is built from TRBV6-5 and TRBJ1-5, with 8 bases fitting TRBD1. Germline V lookup: CDR1 MNHEY, CDR2 SVGAGI. The CDR3 covers 15 residues. The J segment lost 2 bases and the V segment lost 6 bases, leaving 6 bases of the junction unmatched. The CDR3 DNA sequence: TGTGCCAGCAGACTACAGGGGGACGGCAATCAGCCCCAGCATTTT. This encodes CASRLQGDGNQPQHF.

The chain carries TRBV7-9 and TRBJ1-1; unclear D gene. The CDR3 is 13 amino acids. Between the trimmed V and J ends, which lost 6 bases and 4 bases, there was a span of 12 bases. Germline V CDR1 and CDR2: SEHNR, FQNEAQ (reference sequence). CDR3 nucleotides: TGTGCCAGCAGTTCACTAGGGTTCACTGAAGCTTTCTTT. This gives the protein CASSSLGFTEAFF.

V usage is TRBV14 and J usage is TRBJ1-1, with TRBD1 identical over 7 bases. This CDR3 has 15 amino acids. The V gene's germline CDR1 is SGHDN and CDR2 FVKESK. V lost 1 base to trimming and J lost 4 bases; unmatched junction nucleotides: 6. CDR3 sequence: CASSQVFQGGTEAFF. The CDR3 DNA sequence: TGTGCCAGCAGCCAAGTTTTCCAGGGGGGCACTGAAGCTTTCTTT.

CDR3 sequence reads: CASSSGTSIEQFF. CDR3 DNA: TGTGCCAGCAGCTCCGGGACTAGCATTGAGCAGTTCTTC. The V and J genes are TRBV7-2 and TRBJ2-1; 9 positions match TRBD2. This CDR3 region has 13 residues. V lost 4 bases and J lost 9; bases outside the gene matches: 4. CDR1 and CDR2 (germline): SGHTA, FQGNSA.

This sequence joins TRBV27 and TRBJ1-2; TRBD1 aligns across 8 bases. This CDR3 is 14 amino acids long. Germline lookup yields CDR1 MNHEY and CDR2 SMNVEV (reference sequence). J was trimmed by 4 bases and V by 5 bases; bases with no gene match: 6. The CDR3 DNA follows: TGTGCCAGCAGTCTGACAGGGGAGGGCTATGGCTACACCTTC. Translation gives CASSLTGEGYGYTF.

The V and J genes are TRBV4-1 and TRBJ1-5; TRBD1 might be the D (5 bases). Per germline, CDR1 MGHRA and CDR2 YSYEKL. The CDR3 sequence is 16 residues long. Trimming removed 2 bases at V and 5 bases at J, with 16 bases between. The CDR3 is CASSQSLTQEYQPQHF. In DNA, the CDR3 is TGCGCCAGCAGCCAATCGCTGACACAGGAATATCAGCCCCAGCATTTT.

The gene calls are TRBV6-4 and TRBJ2-3; TRBD2 aligns across 9 bases. Germline CDR1 and CDR2: MRHNA and SNTAGT. The V segment lost 2 bases and the J segment 4 bases; nucleotides outside the gene matches: 7. The CDR3 consists of 16 residues. DNA for the CDR3: TGTGCCAGCAGTGACGGTAGCGGGAGCTACCCAGATACGCAGTATTTT. This gives the protein CASSDGSGSYPDTQYF.

The J gene is TRBJ2-1, the V gene TRBV19, with D unresolved. Trimming cost V 3 bases and J 9 bases, with 12 bases left between them. The CDR3 runs 13 residues. Germline lookup yields CDR1 LNHDA and CDR2 SQIVND (reference sequence). The CDR3 DNA reads TGTGCCAGTAGTATGTGGCCGGCGGTTGAGCAGTTCTTC. Its translation: CASSMWPAVEQFF.

The DNA for the CDR3 is TGTGCCAGTAAGGGGGAAAGAGAGACCCAGTACTTC. Protein sequence: CASKGERETQYF. This chain links TRBV10-3 with TRBJ2-5; TRBD1 is a possible D gene (6 bases). The CDR3 is 12 residues long. V was cut by 10 bases and J by 4 bases, with 13 bases left in between. Germline assignment: CDR1 ENHRY and CDR2 SYGVKD.

This sequence joins TRBV14 and TRBJ1-2; 7 nucleotides align to TRBD1. V was pared by 1 base and J by 7 bases, with 9 bases of the junction left unmatched. CDR1 and CDR2 from the germline V gene are SGHDN and FVKESK. The CDR3 sequence is 15 residues long. CDR3 nucleotides: TGTGCCAGCAGCCAAGTAGGTACAGGGGAGCGTGGCTACACCTTC. The encoded protein is CASSQVGTGERGYTF.

The rearrangement links TRBV5-1 to TRBJ2-1, with 7 bases fitting TRBD1. Germline CDR1 reads SGHRS; CDR2 reads YFSETQ. The length of the CDR3 is 15 residues. V dropped 2 bases and J dropped 0; count of bases not matched to a gene: 2. The CDR3 DNA follows: TGCGCCAGCAGCTTACAGGGGAGCTCCTACAATGAGCAGTTCTTC. Translation: CASSLQGSSYNEQFF. Drawing the rest from reference TRBV5-1 and TRBJ2-1, the complete variable domain is KAGVTQTPRYLIKTRGQQVTLSCSPISGHRSVSWYQQTPGQGLQFLFEYFSETQRNKGNFPGRFSGRQFSNSRSEMNVSTLELGDSALYLCASSLQGSSYNEQFFGPGTRLTVL.

The genes are TRBV7-2 and TRBJ1-5, with D maybe TRBD1 (6 bases). The V gene lost 0 bases and the J gene lost 5 bases, with 11 bases spanning the gap. The germline CDR1 and CDR2 sequences are SGHTA and FQGNSA. There are 15 residues in the CDR3. Here the CDR3 reads CASSLAGAGHQPQHF. The CDR3, as DNA: TGTGCCAGCAGCTTAGCGGGGGCAGGACATCAGCCCCAGCATTTT.

The CDR3 nucleotides read TGTGCCAGCTCAGTCTCCGGACAGAATGGCTACACCTTC. This sequence encodes CASSVSGQNGYTF. The chain links TRBV18 to TRBJ1-2, with D possibly being TRBD1 (6 bases). Looked up from germline, CDR1 is KGHSH and CDR2 is LQKENI. The CDR3 is 13 residues long. The V end lost 5 bases, the J end lost 6 bases, and 13 bases lay between the germline ends.

The chain carries TRBV2 and TRBJ2-7, with D perhaps matching TRBD1 (6 bases). The CDR3 contains 14 residues. Germline lookup yields CDR1 SNHLY and CDR2 FYNNEI. V gave up 4 bases and J gave up 3 bases, with 13 bases separating them. The CDR3 here is CASSGRQGSYEQYF. The CDR3 bases are TGTGCCAGCAGTGGGCGCCAGGGGAGCTACGAGCAGTACTTC.

The gene calls are TRBV2 and TRBJ1-1, with D possibly matching TRBD1 (5 bases). Per germline, CDR1 SNHLY and CDR2 FYNNEI. This CDR3 contains 13 residues. V was shortened by 7 bases and J by 2 bases, with 11 bases between the two germline ends. The CDR3 loop is CASIRQLNTEAFF. The DNA for the CDR3 is TGTGCCAGCATTAGACAGCTAAACACTGAAGCTTTCTTT. Using reference TRBV2 and TRBJ1-1 for the parts outside the CDR3, the full variable domain is EPEVTQTPSHQVTQMGQEVILRCVPISNHLYFYWYRQILGQKVEFLVSFYNNEISEKSEIFDDQFSVERPDGSNFTLKIRSTKLEDSAMYFCASIRQLNTEAFFGQGTRLTVV.

This clone has a handful of counts. The chain recombines TRBV7-2 with TRBJ2-5, with 10 bases fitting TRBD1. Germline values: CDR1 SGHTA, CDR2 FQGNSA. The CDR3 loop spans 18 amino acids. Trimming removed 4 bases from V and 2 bases from J; junction bases left unmatched: 13. The CDR3 DNA reads as TGTGCCAGCAGCTCTAGGGGACAGGGGAGCCCAACGCAAGAGACCCAGTACTTC. Its translation: CASSSRGQGSPTQETQYF. The full variable domain, rest sourced from reference TRBV7-2 and TRBJ2-5, is GAGVSQSPSNKVTEKGKDVELRCDPISGHTALYWYRQSLGQGLEFLIYFQGNSAPDKSGLPSDRFSAERTGGSVSTLTIQRTQQEDSAVYLCASSSRGQGSPTQETQYFGPGTRLLVL.

A word on this clone: A junction boundary mismatches the germline segment, possibly from a read error. V usage is TRBV2 and J usage is TRBJ1-2, with a tentative D call TRBD1 (5 bases). Germline V CDR1 and CDR2: SNHLY, FYNNEI. CDR3 length: 10 residues. In DNA, the CDR3 is TGTGCCAGCAGCTCAGGGCCCGCTGCCTTC. Translation gives CASSSGPAAF.